The 9 T cell receptor beta chains reported below all come from one sample, sequenced in a study of T cells in women clearing cervical HPV infection. Profiling relied on immunoSEQ multiplex PCR, and the TCRdb table lists in-frame clones only, not all of them. The listing records 45,000 to 55,000 clones. Sequencing was carried out using blood buffy coat. These receptors all stem from a woman between 18 and 69 years old with a cervical HPV16 infection that either progressed to CIN3+ or cleared (not recorded which).

Concerning this clone itself: The read ends 3 residues shy of where the CDR3 ends; the end is completed using the germline J gene. This chain uses TRBV10-3 with TRBJ2-5, with 13 bases fitting TRBD2. Germline lookup yields CDR1 ENHRY and CDR2 SYGVKD. V shed 2 bases, J shed 5 bases, and the junction held 8 bases outside the gene matches. CDR3 length equals 17 residues. CDR3 residues: CAISEGGLAGRRETQYF. CDR3 bases read: TGTGCCATCAGTGAGGGGGGACTAGCGGGAAGAAGGGAGACC.

Concerning this clone itself: The read comes to an end 3 residues before the CDR3 does, leaving the germline J gene to fill in the end. V and J are TRBV28 and TRBJ1-1; 7 nucleotides agree with TRBD1. Per germline, CDR1 MDHEN and CDR2 SYDVKM. The CDR3 contains 15 residues. V gave up 10 bases and J gave up 5 bases; unmatched junction bases: 16. This chain's CDR3 is CAIQEGGPGMTEAFF. The DNA read from the CDR3 is TGTGCCATCCAGGAAGGGGGCCCCGGGATGACTGAA.

On this clone itself: The read comes to an end 3 residues before the CDR3 does, leaving the germline J gene to fill in the end. The chain combines TRBV10-3 with TRBJ2-7; no reliable D call. V lost 0 bases and J lost 6, with 12 bases in between. Per germline, CDR1 ENHRY and CDR2 SYGVKD. The CDR3 consists of 14 residues. The CDR3 sequence is CAISESIAGSEQYF. Partial CDR3 DNA: TGTGCCATCAGTGAGTCGATAGCCGGATCCGAG.

Points on this clone: The read finishes 3 residues shy of the CDR3 end, and the germline J gene is used to complete it. The V and J genes are TRBV5-5 and TRBJ2-7, with TRBD2 matching over 10 bases. V shed 4 bases and J 5 bases; nucleotides not matched to a gene: 6. Germline loops: CDR1 SGHKS, CDR2 YYEKEE (reference sequence). The CDR3 is 14 residues long. The chain's CDR3 is CASSPPSGSDEQYF. CDR3 bases read: TGTGCCAGCAGCCCTCCTAGCGGGAGCGACGAG.

Concerning this clone: The read terminates 3 residues ahead of where the CDR3 ends, so the germline J gene completes it. The V call is TRBV6-1, the J call TRBJ2-1; weak D call: TRBD1 (5 bases). The CDR3 is 13 residues long. Trimming removed 4 bases from V and 9 bases from J, with 13 bases in between. The germline gives CDR1 MNHNS, CDR2 SASEGT. Incomplete CDR3 DNA: TGTGCCAGCAGTGCCTCCCAGGGTGGTGAG. As protein: CASSASQGGE. The complete CDR3 reads CASSASQGGEQFF.

In the case of this clone: The read ends 3 residues before the CDR3 terminus; that terminus is restored from the germline J gene. The V call is TRBV4-1, the J call TRBJ1-6; TRBD1 aligns across 8 bases. The CDR3 consists of 14 residues. The germline V gene has CDR1 MGHRA and CDR2 YSYEKL. Trimming at V came to 4 bases and at J to 11 bases, leaving 7 bases not matched to a gene. The DNA read from the CDR3 is TGCGCCAGCAGCCTGGACAGGGCTATGACACCC. Protein sequence: CASSLDRAMTP. The full CDR3 reads CASSLDRAMTPLHF.

As for this clone: Sequencing ends 3 residues short of the CDR3 end; the germline J gene provides the rest. The chain is built from TRBV25-1 and TRBJ2-7; D is perhaps TRBD1 (5 bases). The ends were cut back, 6 bases at V and 4 bases at J, with 10 bases in the middle. CDR3 length equals 12 residues. The V gene's germline CDR1 is MGHDK and CDR2 SYGVNS. Partial CDR3 DNA: TGTGCCAGCAGAGGGGATACATACGAG. Its protein product is CASRGDTYE. The entire CDR3 is CASRGDTYEQYF.

With regard to this clone: Read data end 3 residues before the CDR3 end; the end is taken from the germline J gene. The chain employs TRBV6-1 and TRBJ1-2; no reliable D call. There are 13 residues in the CDR3. Looked up from germline, CDR1 is MNHNS and CDR2 is SASEGT. V shed 3 bases and J shed 4 bases, with 9 bases lying between them. CDR3 in amino acids: CASSDVSVYGYTF. The sequenced CDR3 bases are TGTGCCAGCAGTGATGTCTCAGTCTATGGC.

With respect to this clone: The read stops 3 residues short of the end of the CDR3; the missing end is completed from the germline J gene. This chain joins TRBV14 and TRBJ2-3; the D is unclear. Per germline, CDR1 SGHDN and CDR2 FVKESK. Trimming stripped 1 base from V and 2 bases from J, with 10 bases between. The length of the CDR3 is 15 residues. The part of the CDR3 DNA that was read is TGTGCCAGCAGCCAAGGAATAGCTACCACAGATACG. It translates to CASSQGIATTDT. The CDR3 reads in full as CASSQGIATTDTQYF.